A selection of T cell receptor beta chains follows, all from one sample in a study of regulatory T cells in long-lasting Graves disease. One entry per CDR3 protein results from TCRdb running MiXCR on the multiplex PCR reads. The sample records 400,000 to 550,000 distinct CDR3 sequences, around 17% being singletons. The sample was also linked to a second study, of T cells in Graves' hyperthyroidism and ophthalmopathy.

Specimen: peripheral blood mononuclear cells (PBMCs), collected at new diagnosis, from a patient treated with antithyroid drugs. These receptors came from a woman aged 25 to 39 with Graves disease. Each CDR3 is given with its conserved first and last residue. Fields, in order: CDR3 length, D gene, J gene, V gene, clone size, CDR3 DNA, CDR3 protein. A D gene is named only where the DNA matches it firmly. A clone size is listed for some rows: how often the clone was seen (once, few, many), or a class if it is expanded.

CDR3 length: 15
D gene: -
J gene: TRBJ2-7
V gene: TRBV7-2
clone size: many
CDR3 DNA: TGTGCCAGCAGCTTAAGGCGGCTCGGGCCCTACGAGCAGTACTTC
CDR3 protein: CASSLRRLGPYEQYF

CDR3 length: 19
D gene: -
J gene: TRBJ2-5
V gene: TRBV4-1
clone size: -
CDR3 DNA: TGCGCCAGCAGCCAAGACGCCGCCGAAATCCGGGACTCCCAAGAGACCCAGTACTTC
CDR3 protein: CASSQDAAEIRDSQETQYF

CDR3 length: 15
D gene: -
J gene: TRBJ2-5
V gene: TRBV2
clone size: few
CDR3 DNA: TGTGCCAGCAGTGACGAGGGGGGGATGACAGAGACCCAGTACTTC
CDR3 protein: CASSDEGGMTETQYF

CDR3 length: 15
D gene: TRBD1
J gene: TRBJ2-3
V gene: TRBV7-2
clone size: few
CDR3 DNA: TGTGCCAGCAGCAGAAGGGGGCTGAGCACAGATACGCAGTATTTT
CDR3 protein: CASSRRGLSTDTQYF

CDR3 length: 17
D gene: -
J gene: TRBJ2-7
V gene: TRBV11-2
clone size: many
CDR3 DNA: TGTGCCAGCAGCTTAGTCTACCGTGGGAGGAGATCCTACGAGCAGTACTTC
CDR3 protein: CASSLVYRGRRSYEQYF

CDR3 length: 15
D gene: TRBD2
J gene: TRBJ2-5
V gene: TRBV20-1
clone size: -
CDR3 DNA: TGCAGTGCTAGTAAGGGCGGGGGGTTACGAGAGACCCAGTACTTC
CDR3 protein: CSASKGGGLRETQYF

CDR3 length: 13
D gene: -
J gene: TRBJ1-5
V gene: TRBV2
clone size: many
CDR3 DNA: TGTGCCAGCACCTCAGGGTCTCACCAGCCCCAGCATTTT
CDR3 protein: CASTSGSHQPQHF

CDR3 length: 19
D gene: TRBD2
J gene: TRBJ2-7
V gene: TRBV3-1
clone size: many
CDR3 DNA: TGTGCCAGCAGCCAAGGAGGATGGCCGGGACTAGCGGACTCCTACGAGCAGTACTTC
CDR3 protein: CASSQGGWPGLADSYEQYF

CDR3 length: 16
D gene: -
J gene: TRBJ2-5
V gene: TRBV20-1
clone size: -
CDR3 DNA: TGCAGTGTTAGAGTGTCCCGGCTTCGCCTTCAAGAGACCCAGTACTTC
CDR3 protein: CSVRVSRLRLQETQYF

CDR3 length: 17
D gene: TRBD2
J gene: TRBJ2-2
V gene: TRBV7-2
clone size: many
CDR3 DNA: TGTGCCAGCAGCCGCAGCGGGAGGAATTTGTTGGCCGGGGAGCTGTTTTTT
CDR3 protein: CASSRSGRNLLAGELFF

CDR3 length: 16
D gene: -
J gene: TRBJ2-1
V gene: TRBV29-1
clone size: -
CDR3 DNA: TGCAGCGTCGGATCAATGCCGGTCACCTCCTACAATGAGCAGTTCTTC
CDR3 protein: CSVGSMPVTSYNEQFF

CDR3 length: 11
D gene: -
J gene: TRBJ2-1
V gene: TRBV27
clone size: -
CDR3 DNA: TGTGCCAGCACCTCCGGGAAGGGGCAGTTCTTC
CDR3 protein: CASTSGKGQFF

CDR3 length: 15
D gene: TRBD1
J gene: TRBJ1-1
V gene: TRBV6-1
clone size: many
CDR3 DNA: TGTGCCAGCAGTCGATTGACGGGACAGGGGACTGAAGCTTTCTTT
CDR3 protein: CASSRLTGQGTEAFF

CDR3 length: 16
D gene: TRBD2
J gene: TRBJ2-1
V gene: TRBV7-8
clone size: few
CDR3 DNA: TGTGCCAGCAGCGCCCTTACGGCGGGAGGGCCACCTGAGCAGTTCTTC
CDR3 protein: CASSALTAGGPPEQFF

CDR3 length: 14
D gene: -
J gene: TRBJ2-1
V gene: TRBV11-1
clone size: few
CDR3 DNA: TGTGCCAGCAGCAGGGACCTCTGGGACAATGAGCAGTTCTTC
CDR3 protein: CASSRDLWDNEQFF